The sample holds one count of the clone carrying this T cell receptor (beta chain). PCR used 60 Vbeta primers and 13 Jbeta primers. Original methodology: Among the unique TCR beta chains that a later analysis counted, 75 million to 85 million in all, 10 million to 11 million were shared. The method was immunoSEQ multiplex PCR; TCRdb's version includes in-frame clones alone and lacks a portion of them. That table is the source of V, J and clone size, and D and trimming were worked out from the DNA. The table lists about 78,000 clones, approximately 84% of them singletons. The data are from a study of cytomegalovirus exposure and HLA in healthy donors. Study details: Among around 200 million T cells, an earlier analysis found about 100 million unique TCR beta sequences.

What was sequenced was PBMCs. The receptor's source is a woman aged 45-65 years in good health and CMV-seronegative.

The CDR3 DNA reads as TGTGCCTTCCCAAAGGGACTAGCGGGGGGTCGCTCCTACAATGAGCAGTTCTTC. It specifies CAFPKGLAGGRSYNEQFF. The J gene is TRBJ2-1, the V gene TRBV2; TRBD2 matches 15 bases. The CDR3 spans 18 residues. Unmatched junction bases numbered 11, after V lost 11 bases and J lost 0 bases. Looked up from germline, CDR1 is SNHLY and CDR2 is FYNNEI.